This T cell receptor beta chain was sequenced in a study of vaccination and CD4 T cells after COVID-19 (dated by TCRdb to between 2021 and 2023). Background on the whole study: Six males and four females were included in the convalescent cohort, with two Hispanic individuals, seven Caucasians, two Asians and one multiracial person represented. For stimulating the cultures, overlapping spike peptide pools were used, derived from SARS-CoV-2 as well as from the common cold coronaviruses HCoV-NL63, HCoV-OC43 and HCoV-229E. In control cultures, a CEFX viral epitope pool was used as positive control, an HIV-1 Nef peptide pool was used as negative control, or no peptide was added. In over 8 COVID-19 convalescent patients and 4 infection-naive healthy vaccine recipients, researchers compared the spike-specific CD4+ TCR repertoire from before mRNA vaccination with the repertoire from after. Participants received two doses of either the Pfizer-BioNTech BNT162b2 vaccine (n=8) or the Moderna mRNA-1273 vaccine (n=2). Post-vaccine blood samples were collected a median of approximately 68 days after the second vaccine dose, ranging from roughly 14 to 241 days. Post-COVID blood samples from convalescent patients were collected a median of around 110 days after diagnosis, with a range of roughly 35 to 180 days.

Broad study findings and their caveats: In convalescent patients, a median about 84% of post-vaccine SARS-CoV-2-reactive clones were detected only after vaccination, and vaccine-specific priming was suggested by this finding. Only a relatively small number of convalescent patients were included in the study, and early timepoints following natural infection were not analyzed. In convalescent patients, nearly all vaccine-specific clones (304 of 307) were found to be mono-reactive for SARS-CoV-2 spike rather than cross-reactive with common cold coronaviruses. The median number of SARS-CoV-2-reactive clonotypes rose from 20 to 25 after infection to 38 after vaccination, but the change was not significant.

Library preparation employed PCR. DNA from cultured CD4+ T cells was subjected to TCR sequencing with the Oncomine TCR Beta short-read assay at the Johns Hopkins FTIC core. Genomic DNA was extracted from the cultured CD4+ T cells with the QIAamp micro DNA kit. Oncomine TCR Beta libraries from cultured CD4+ T cells were pooled with unique dual indexes and sequenced on an Illumina iSeq 100. The authors processed their data as follows. Non-productive sequences were removed, and CDR3s not starting with C, not ending with F or W, or shorter than 7 amino acids were discarded. Antigen-specific clonotypes were identified using the MANAFEST web application through comparison of peptide-stimulated wells with reference and other culture wells. Positive clones required FDR below 0.05, an odds ratio above 5, and productive frequency above 0.1% in at least two of three replicate wells. A clonotype was classed as cross-reactive if the clonotype showed significant expansion both in SARS-CoV-2 spike wells and in at least one common cold coronavirus spike condition. CDR3 homology was assessed with Levenshtein distances (stringdist) and unrooted phylogenetic trees (ape) in R version 3.6.1. The raw public reads went through TCRdb reprocessing: fastp at Q25, MiXCR clone calling, in-frame beta chains kept. Under each unique CDR3 protein, matching rows form one entry showing the most common genes and DNA. The V and J calls come from TCRdb's annotation, not from the publication. The sample contains nearly 20,000 distinct CDR3 sequences, about three quarters of them found a single time. The top ten clones comprise about 17% of the sample.

The CDR3 runs 15 amino acids, cysteine and phenylalanine included. Only the CDR3 part of the read is kept: 45 bases, read in frame from the first base. Trimming costs V 5 bases and J 9 bases, and their ends lie 22 bases apart. Sample treatment or condition, as interpreted from the label and publication: approximately nine-day PBMC culture with coronavirus spike peptide pools or control peptides (ViraFEST assay). To expand antigen-specific T cells with peptide pools and then pick out the expanded clonotypes through TCR sequencing, the study relied on the ViraFEST assay. The absence of prior SARS-CoV-2 infection in healthy vaccine recipients was confirmed by negative nucleocapsid antibody tests before and after vaccination. Each well held millions of PBMCs cultured with 9 to 10 ug/ml peptide pools in IMDM containing approximately 4.8% human AB serum and roughly 9 IU/ml IL-2. On days 3 and 7, half of the culture medium was replaced with fresh IL-2-containing medium. After roughly 11 days of culture, CD4+ T cells were isolated by negative selection with the EasySep CD4+ T cell isolation kit. Ficoll-Paque Plus gradient centrifugation was used to isolate PBMCs from whole blood, and the isolated PBMCs were then either used fresh or cryopreserved at -140C. In general, triplicate wells were set up for every culture condition.

As for this clonotype: The specificity of this receptor is unknown. No qualities accompany the bases; no much larger clone lies one base away.

Recombination joined TRBV12-3 or TRBV12-4 with TRBJ2-5; a weak D assignment points to TRBD1 (5 bases agree). This clonotype was obtained from a human donor who received a COVID-19 vaccine. The sample here was CD4+ T cells from blood, cultured in vitro, taken after SARS-CoV-2 vaccination. The CDR3 amino acid sequence is: CASSRAPGPQGAQYF. The bases are TGTGCCAGCAGTCGCGCCCCAGGGCCCCAAGGGGCCCAGTACTTC.